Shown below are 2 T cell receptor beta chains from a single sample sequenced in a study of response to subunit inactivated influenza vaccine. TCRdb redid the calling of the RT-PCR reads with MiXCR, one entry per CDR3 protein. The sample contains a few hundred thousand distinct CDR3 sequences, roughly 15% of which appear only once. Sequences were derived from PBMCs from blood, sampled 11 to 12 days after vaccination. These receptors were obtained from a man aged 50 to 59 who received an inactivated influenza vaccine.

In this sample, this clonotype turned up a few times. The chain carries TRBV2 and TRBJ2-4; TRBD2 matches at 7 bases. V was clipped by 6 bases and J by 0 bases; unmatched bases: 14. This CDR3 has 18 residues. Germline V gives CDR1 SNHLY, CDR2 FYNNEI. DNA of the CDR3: TGTGCCAGCAGCACCTCTGCCGTAGCGGGCCTAGCCAAAAACATTCAGTACTTC. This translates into CASSTSAVAGLAKNIQYF.

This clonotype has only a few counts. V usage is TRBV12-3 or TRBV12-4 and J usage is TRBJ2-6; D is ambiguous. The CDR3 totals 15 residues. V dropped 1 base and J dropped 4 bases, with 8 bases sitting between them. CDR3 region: CASSLGGGGANVLTF. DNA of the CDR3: TGTGCCAGCAGTTTAGGAGGCGGAGGGGCCAACGTCCTGACTTTC.